Below are 5 T cell receptor beta chains sequenced from a single sample in a study of CD8 T cells in Susac syndrome. RNA totalling about 0.5 to 1 ug underwent reverse transcription with random hexamers. TCRdb ran MiXCR on the immunoSEQ multiplex PCR reads and lists one entry per CDR3 protein. The table lists roughly 150,000 distinct CDR3 sequences, 94% of them singletons. Material for sequencing was CD4+ T cells from PBMCs. The receptors come from a human donor with multiple sclerosis.

The chain combines TRBV20-1 with TRBJ1-2; D gene uncertain. V shed 6 bases and J shed 8 bases, with 16 bases lying between them. The CDR3 has 12 residues. CDR1 is DFQATT and CDR2 is SNEGSKA in the germline V gene (reference sequence). The chain's CDR3 is CSARGSFGGYTF. The DNA of the CDR3 is TGCAGTGCGCGAGGAAGCTTCGGCGGCTACACCTTC.

The chain joins TRBV4-2 to TRBJ2-5; the D gene could be TRBD1 or TRBD2 (6 bases each). V gave up 1 base and J gave up 5 bases, with 8 bases separating them. The germline CDR1 and CDR2 sequences are LGHNA and YNFKEQ. The CDR3 is 13 amino acids. The chain's CDR3 is CASSQVGGETQYF. The DNA of the CDR3 is TGTGCCAGCAGCCAAGTCGGGGGCGAGACCCAGTACTTC.

The sample holds one count of this clonotype. This chain uses TRBV6-5 with TRBJ2-1, with 9 bases fitting TRBD2. J lost 7 bases, V lost 4 bases, and 8 bases had no gene match. The CDR3 has 15 residues. The germline V gene has CDR1 MNHEY and CDR2 SVGAGI. CDR3 nucleotides: TGTGCCAGCAGTTCAAAGGGACTAGCAACAAATGAGCAGTTCTTC. This gives the protein CASSSKGLATNEQFF.

This clonotype was detected once. J is TRBJ2-3 and V is TRBV28; 10 bases map to TRBD2. The trim removed 8 bases at V and 8 bases at J, leaving 4 bases unmatched. Germline values: CDR1 MDHEN, CDR2 SYDVKM. The CDR3 runs to 12 residues. The CDR3, as DNA: TGTGCCAGCGCTAGCGGGAGAGGTACGCAGTATTTT. Residues: CASASGRGTQYF.

The V call is TRBV18, the J call TRBJ1-1, with 7 bases aligning to TRBD1. This CDR3 comprises 15 residues. Germline CDR1 and CDR2: KGHSH and LQKENI. V shed 2 bases, J shed 3 bases, and the junction held 6 bases outside the gene matches. CDR3 DNA sequence: TGTGCCAGCTCACCAAGAGGACAGGTTGACACTGAAGCTTTCTTT. Residues: CASSPRGQVDTEAFF.